This paragraph covers one T cell receptor beta chain sequence. Its antigen specificity is not known. No clone much larger than this one lies a single base away; base qualities are absent. Receptor libraries were prepared by the immunoSEQ multiplex PCR assay. The multiplex PCR relied on a mix of 60 forward primers for TCR Vbeta segments and 13 reverse primers for TCR Jbeta segments. A multiplex PCR assay on genomic DNA amplified the CDR3 region of rearranged TCR beta genes. The Illumina HiSeq System was used to sequence the amplified TCR beta libraries as 87-base-pair reads. In the original analysis: Across the 500 to 700 repertoires, a later analysis counted tens of millions of unique TCR beta chains, roughly 11 million of which were shared by at least two donors. A nearest-neighbor algorithm error-corrected the raw reads and collapsed the reads into unique sequences, merging closely related sequences to remove PCR and sequencing errors. V, D and J gene segments were assigned by aligning CDR3 sequences to IMGT reference sequences. For a sequence to be retained, at least a six-nucleotide match to both a V gene segment and a J gene segment was required. A rearrangement was called productive if the CDR3 had no stop codons and remained in frame with V and J, and every other rearrangement was called non-productive. Following IMGT convention, CDR3 was defined as the stretch from the second conserved V-encoded cysteine to the conserved J-encoded phenylalanine. Sequences without an unambiguous match to a single V gene segment were excluded from the earlier analysis of approximately 560 of the donors. An earlier analysis of some 500 of the donors classified V segments as functional when productive rearrangements were above 56.7% and as segregating when the standard deviation between donors was above 5%. A statistical classification framework was built to diagnose cytomegalovirus status from the catalog of TCR beta chain sequences. V and J gene assignment, in a later analysis, came from comparing TCR nucleotide sequences with IMGT/GENE-DB human TR gene sequences. The TCRdist pipeline was used in a later analysis to assign CDR3 sequences and most-parsimonious VDJ recombination scenarios. In a later analysis, every TCR beta chain was defined by the combination of its CDR3 amino acid sequence and its V-gene family, and reads without a unique V-gene family were dropped. To address suspected cross-contamination and a sequencing artifact, a later analysis removed 450 to 700 highly shared, low-generation-probability nucleotide sequences. For each public chain, a later analysis derived a clonal expansion index from normalized ranks of inferred template counts within each repertoire. In a later analysis, generation probabilities were computed with a VDJ recombination model fitted to out-of-frame rearrangements, and the resulting probabilities were checked against IGoR. Hypergeometric tests were used in a later analysis to score TCR-TCR, TCR-HLA and TCR-CMV co-occurrence, with a repertoire-size bias correction applied to the TCR pairs. To estimate false discovery rates, a later analysis permuted the HLA or CMV assignments 20 times. In a later analysis, co-occurring TCRs were grouped using DBSCAN, and TCRdist sequence similarity was added for clustering within HLA-allele-positive subsets. Repertoires with fewer than 30,000 or more than 120,000 public chains, plus five repertoires with anomalous nucleotide sharing, were excluded from co-occurrence clustering. In TCRdb, the immuneACCESS table is reduced to in-frame sequences with V and J assigned. These tables do not hold every clone; where another copy was compared, an unresolved V gene accounts for under half, and the others remain unexplained. V and J calls and clone size are as listed in that table; D and trimming were resolved from the DNA. The sample table shows roughly 100,000 clones, and roughly 86% are seen once. Clones ranked in the top ten supply 10% of the sample.

The data were taken from a study of cytomegalovirus exposure and HLA in healthy donors (dated by TCRdb to 2015 to 2018). Regarding the study in general: In an earlier analysis of 550 to 750 of the donors, roughly 300 Gb of sequence data and 100 million or so unique TCR beta sequences from some 170 million T cells were reported. An earlier analysis of a few hundred of the donors applied high-throughput TCR beta sequencing to assess whether each TCR beta V gene segment acted as functional or pseudogenic. Among the roughly 400 genotyped donors, 75% to 90% belonged to the genetic ancestry cluster associated with self-reported Caucasian donors. All discovery cohort repertoires had been generated using a single sequencing platform. Using immunosequencing, the study profiled T cell repertoires from around 670 subjects and related those repertoires to cytomegalovirus serostatus. Approximately 300 gigabases of sequencing data and roughly 81 million unique TCR sequences made up an early release that covered several hundred HLA-typed donors. Rather than using new phenotypic data, the later analysis identified candidate immune exposures from TCR beta sequences and from how often those sequences occurred across donors. Across under 500 genotyped donors of the cohort, an average of approximately 200,000 unique TCR beta nucleotide sequences per donor were sequenced, and roughly a sixth of those sequences were non-productive. A later genetic analysis used genome-wide SNP genotypes for about three fifths of the roughly 700 donors, treating that subset as a discovery cohort. Besides the first cohort of 500 to 700 subjects, a separate validation cohort made up of 90 to 150 different subjects was used. The study aimed to test whether cataloging public T cell receptors could reveal signatures of past pathogen exposure. In a later analysis, previously published TCR beta repertoires from more than 500 donors were re-analyzed and high-resolution HLA genotyping was added so that TCR occurrence patterns could be studied. About five DR-DQ haplotypes were treated as single units for association and clustering because of strong linkage in the cohort. The number of typed donors differed by locus: about 629-630 for A, B, C, DRB1 and DQB1; approximately 540 for DQA1; 606 for DPA1; and 400 to 480 for DPB1. Class I and class II HLA loci were covered by the typing at four-digit resolution. Donor age, sex, ethnicity and CMV serostatus were collected together with the repertoire data. To predict cytomegalovirus infection status, the study brought together high-throughput TCR immunosequencing, statistical association of individual TCRs with disease status, and machine learning.

The cohort consisted of more than 650 healthy bone marrow donors. At the time of sampling, all cohort members were nominally healthy, though unrecorded immune exposures were likely present. Of the roughly 620 cohort members, around 280 had positive CMV serostatus and about 360 had negative CMV serostatus, and CMV serostatus was not recorded for the donor. Each donor provided a peripheral blood sample, and peripheral blood mononuclear cells were used for TCR beta sequencing. Genomic DNA was extracted from the blood cell samples with the Qiagen DNeasy Blood Extraction Kit. V lost 3 bases and J lost 0 bases, and the count of bases not matched to a germline gene is 7. Via the germline V gene (reference sequence), CDR1 is SEHNR and CDR2 FQNEAQ. Counted from cysteine to phenylalanine, this CDR3 has 18 amino acids. Solely the CDR3 DNA is kept, with 54 bases framed from the first base. On the study overall, not on this receptor specifically: A later analysis found that most CMV-associated TCR beta chains appeared HLA-restricted, with HLA associations seemingly driven largely by CMV exposure. The 87-base-pair reads could not distinguish some IMGT-functional V segments, including TRBV6-2 and TRBV6-3, so those segments were excluded. A few of the identified cytomegalovirus-associated TCR beta chains were confirmed in vitro to be specific for cytomegalovirus antigens. According to a later genetic analysis, donors in an Asian-associated ancestry cluster had fewer N-insertions in productive TCRs than the roughly 660-donor mean. A group of highly shared sequence variants was considered likely to be a technical artifact of the sequencing pipeline. Because counts were too low, more than 15 rarely observed V segments, including chromosome 9 orphons, were left out of the earlier analysis of a few hundred of the donors. Broadly in line with IMGT annotations, most TCR beta V segments showed up in productive rearrangements about 87% or about 30% of the time in an earlier analysis of around 600 of the donors. Correlated functional status among segregating V segments might reflect linkage disequilibrium, but an unknown experimental factor could not be ruled out. For the cohort, immune exposure information was limited to CMV serostatus. Roughly uniform sequencing depth across donors was assumed in presence/absence analyses, although this assumption may not hold. It was suggested by the authors that the approach could potentially be generalized to other disease states and immunological phenotypes. In a later analysis, TCR association rates were found to vary across HLA loci, with the most associated TCRs seen for DRB1 alleles and the fewest for HLA-C alleles. A further reported finding was that TCR beta sequences accurately predicted the HLA-A and HLA-B alleles for most subjects in the first cohort. Only TCR beta chains were sequenced in this cohort, and the absence of alpha or paired-chain data limited detectable features. A later analysis reported that several top co-occurrence clusters appeared linked to parvovirus B19, influenza, CMV and Epstein-Barr virus. At a false discovery rate of 0.05, a later analysis linked some 17,000 TCR beta sequences to specific HLA alleles. Assigning TCR associations to individual alleles was difficult when HLA alleles, especially DR and DQ, strongly co-occurred. Because some donors lacked HLA typing at each locus, the association tests relied only on the typed subset. A later analysis found that HLA-associated TCR beta chains were more clonally expanded and had lower generation probabilities than equally common non-associated chains. A later genetic analysis associated a missense DCLRE1C variant with V-gene and J-gene trimming of TCR beta chains, and an independent cohort replicated the association. The study listed 164 TCR beta chains as associated with cytomegalovirus. The classifier was reported to diagnose cytomegalovirus status with high specificity and sensitivity in both the original cohort and the validation cohort. While some public TCRs were present in many individuals, most TCR sequences turned up only very rarely across donors.

The receptor chain draws on TRBV7-9 and TRBJ2-3, with TRBD2 identical over 12 junction bases. The clonotype originates from a human donor in good health. The sample was PBMCs. The DNA sequence is TGTGCCAGCAGCTTGAGGACACTAGCGGGAGGTAGCACAGATACGCAGTATTTT. It translates to CASSLRTLAGGSTDTQYF.